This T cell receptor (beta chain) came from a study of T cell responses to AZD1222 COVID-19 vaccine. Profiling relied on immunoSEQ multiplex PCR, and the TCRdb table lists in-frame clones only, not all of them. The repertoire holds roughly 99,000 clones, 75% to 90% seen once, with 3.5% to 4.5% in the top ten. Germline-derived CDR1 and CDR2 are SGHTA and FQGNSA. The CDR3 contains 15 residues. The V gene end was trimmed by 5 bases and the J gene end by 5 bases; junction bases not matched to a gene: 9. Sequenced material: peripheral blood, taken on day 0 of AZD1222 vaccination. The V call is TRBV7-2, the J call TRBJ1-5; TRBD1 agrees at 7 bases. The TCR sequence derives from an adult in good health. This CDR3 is CASSPRRGGDQPQHF. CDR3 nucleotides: TGTGCCAGCAGCCCCCGGAGAGGGGGCGATCAGCCCCAGCATTTT. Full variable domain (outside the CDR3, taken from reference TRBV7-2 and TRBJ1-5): GAGVSQSPSNKVTEKGKDVELRCDPISGHTALYWYRQSLGQGLEFLIYFQGNSAPDKSGLPSDRFSAERTGGSVSTLTIQRTQQEDSAVYLCASSPRRGGDQPQHFGDGTRLSIL.